This T cell receptor beta chain is drawn from a study of shared clonotypes between healthy human individuals. Across the whole study: The cohort had a couple of women and three men, ages 18 to 49. Findings of the study overall: Compared with clonotypes that all four donors shared, non-shared clonotypes had lower generation probabilities.

Profiled with immunoSEQ multiplex PCR; TCRdb holds only in-frame clones, not every one. Of approximately 500,000 clones in the sample, 96% were seen once. A remark on this clone: Its antigen is not known.

This sequence was found in a woman aged 25 to 45 in good health. Sequencing used naive CD4+ T cells sorted from blood. Specified subset: CD45RA+ positively selected.

This CDR3 reads CASSDPLTQYF. The CDR3 DNA sequence: TGTGCCAGCAGTGACCCCTTGACCCAGTACTTC. The chain is built from TRBV6-1 and TRBJ2-5; no clear D. CDR3 length: 11 amino acids. Germline CDR1 is MNHNS and CDR2 is SASEGT. Trimming shortened V by 3 bases and J by 7 bases, and 6 bases separated the two germline ends.